This T cell receptor (beta chain) comes out of a study of blood T cell repertoires in COVID-19. Turning to the study itself: Whether acute or convalescent, the COVID-19 samples came from the United States, Italy and Spain. T cells, B-cell-depleted T cells, or PBMCs provided the cDNA or gDNA that served as material.

CDR3 length: 15 amino acids. CDR1 is LGHDT, CDR2 YNNKEL, per germline (reference sequence). The ends lost 1 base at V and 8 bases at J; junction bases unmatched: 6. Per the original data handling: It was from reference gene primer amplification that nucleated cell counts were estimated. Sequencing used immunoSEQ multiplex PCR; TCRdb keeps in-frame clones, though not all of them. The V and J calls and clone size were taken over from that table, and D and trimming were inferred from the DNA. The sample has over 150,000 clones, roughly 88% seen once. The receptor was isolated from a human donor in a cohort sampled during active COVID-19. This rearrangement joins TRBV3-1 (or the pseudogene TRBV3-2) to TRBJ1-2; 11 bases align to TRBD1. The sequencing sample was made of peripheral blood. The CDR3 reads CASSQVRTGGSGYTF. The CDR3 DNA follows: TGTGCCAGCAGCCAAGTGAGGACAGGGGGCTCGGGCTACACCTTC.